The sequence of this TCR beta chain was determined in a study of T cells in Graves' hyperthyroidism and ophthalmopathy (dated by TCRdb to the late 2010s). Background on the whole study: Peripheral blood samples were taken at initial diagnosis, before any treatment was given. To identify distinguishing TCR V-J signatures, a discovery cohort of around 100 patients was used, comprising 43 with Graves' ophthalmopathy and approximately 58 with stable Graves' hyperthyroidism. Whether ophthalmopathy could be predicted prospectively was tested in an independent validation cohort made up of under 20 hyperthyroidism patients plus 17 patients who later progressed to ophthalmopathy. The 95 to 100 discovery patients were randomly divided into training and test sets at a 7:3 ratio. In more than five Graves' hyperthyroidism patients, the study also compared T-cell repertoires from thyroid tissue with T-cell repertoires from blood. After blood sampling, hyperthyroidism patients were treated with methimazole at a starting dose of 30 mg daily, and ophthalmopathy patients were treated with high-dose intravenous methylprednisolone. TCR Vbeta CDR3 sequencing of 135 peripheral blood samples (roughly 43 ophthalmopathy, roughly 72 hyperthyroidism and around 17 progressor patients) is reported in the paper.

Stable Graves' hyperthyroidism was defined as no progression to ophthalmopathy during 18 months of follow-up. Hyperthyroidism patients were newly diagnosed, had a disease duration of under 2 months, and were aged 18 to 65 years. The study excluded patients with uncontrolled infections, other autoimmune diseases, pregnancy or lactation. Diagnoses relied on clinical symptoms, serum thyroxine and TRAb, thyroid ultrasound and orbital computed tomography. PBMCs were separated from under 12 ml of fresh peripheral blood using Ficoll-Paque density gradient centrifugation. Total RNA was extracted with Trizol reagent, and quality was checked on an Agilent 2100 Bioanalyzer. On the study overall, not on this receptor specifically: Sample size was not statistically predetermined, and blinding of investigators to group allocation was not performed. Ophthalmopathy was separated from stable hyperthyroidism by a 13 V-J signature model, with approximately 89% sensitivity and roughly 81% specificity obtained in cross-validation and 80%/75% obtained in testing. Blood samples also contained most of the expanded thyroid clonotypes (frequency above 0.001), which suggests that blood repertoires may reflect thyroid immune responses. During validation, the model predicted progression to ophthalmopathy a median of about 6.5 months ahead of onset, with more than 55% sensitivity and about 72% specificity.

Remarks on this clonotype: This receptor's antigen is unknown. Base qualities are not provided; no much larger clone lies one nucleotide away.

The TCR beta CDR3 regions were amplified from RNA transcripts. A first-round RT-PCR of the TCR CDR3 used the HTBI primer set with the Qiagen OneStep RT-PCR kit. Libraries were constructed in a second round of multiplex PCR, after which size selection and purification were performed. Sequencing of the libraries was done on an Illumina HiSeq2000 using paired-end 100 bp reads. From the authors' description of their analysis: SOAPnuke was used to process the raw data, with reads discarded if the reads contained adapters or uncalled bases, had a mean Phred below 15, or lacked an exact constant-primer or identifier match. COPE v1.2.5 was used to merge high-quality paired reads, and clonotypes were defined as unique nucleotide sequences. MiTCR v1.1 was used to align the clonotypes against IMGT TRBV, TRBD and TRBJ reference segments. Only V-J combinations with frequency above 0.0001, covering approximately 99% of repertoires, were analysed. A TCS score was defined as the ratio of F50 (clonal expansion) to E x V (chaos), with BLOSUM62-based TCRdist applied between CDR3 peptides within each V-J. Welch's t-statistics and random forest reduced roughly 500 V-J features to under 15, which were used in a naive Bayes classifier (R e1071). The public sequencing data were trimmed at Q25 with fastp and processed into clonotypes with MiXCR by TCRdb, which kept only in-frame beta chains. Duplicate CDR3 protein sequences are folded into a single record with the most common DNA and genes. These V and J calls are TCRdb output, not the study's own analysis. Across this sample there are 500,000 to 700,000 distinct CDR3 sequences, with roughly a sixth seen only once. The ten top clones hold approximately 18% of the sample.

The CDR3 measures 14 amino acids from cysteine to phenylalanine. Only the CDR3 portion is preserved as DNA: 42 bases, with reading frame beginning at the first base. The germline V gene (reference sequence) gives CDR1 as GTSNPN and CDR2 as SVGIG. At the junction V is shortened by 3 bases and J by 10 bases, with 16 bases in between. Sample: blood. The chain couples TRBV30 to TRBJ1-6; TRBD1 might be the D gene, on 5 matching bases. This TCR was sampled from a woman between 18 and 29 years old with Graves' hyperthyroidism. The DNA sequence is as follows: TGTGCCTGGAGCCGGGGCATAGAGGGATCACCCCTCCACTTT. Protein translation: CAWSRGIEGSPLHF.